This passage covers 7 T cell receptor beta chains from one sample sequenced in a study of blood T cell repertoires in COVID-19. Method: immunoSEQ multiplex PCR; TCRdb's copy keeps in-frame clones and lacks some. The data hold fewer than 150,000 clones, with more than 80% observed a single time. The sequenced material came from peripheral blood. The receptors were sampled from a woman aged 55-70 years with COVID-19, enrolled during active disease.

CDR3: CASSILANTEAFF. Here the CDR3 DNA reads TGTGCCAGTAGTATATTGGCGAACACTGAAGCTTTCTTT. V and J are TRBV19 and TRBJ1-1; D is ambiguous. Germline lookup yields CDR1 LNHDA and CDR2 SQIVND (reference sequence). CDR3 length: 13 residues. Trimming shortened V by 2 bases and J by 1 base, and 5 bases separated the two germline ends.

The chain has TRBV7-2 and TRBJ2-7; 11 bases are shared with TRBD2. Per the germline V gene, CDR1 is SGHTA and CDR2 is FQGNSA. The CDR3 extends over 16 amino acids. V gave up 3 bases and J gave up 7 bases; unmatched junction bases: 11. This chain's CDR3 is CASSLNSGGAYGEQYF. Here the CDR3 DNA reads TGTGCCAGCAGCTTGAATAGCGGGGGGGCTTACGGAGAGCAGTACTTC.

This rearrangement joins TRBV6-2 or TRBV6-3 to TRBJ1-2; TRBD1 matches at 9 bases. CDR1 is MNHEY and CDR2 is SVGEGT in the germline V gene. There are 15 residues in the CDR3. Losses at the gene ends were 2 bases for V and 8 bases for J; bases not matched to a gene: 9. CDR3 amino acids: CASSYLGTGRRGYTF. The CDR3 DNA reads as TGTGCCAGCAGTTACCTAGGGACAGGGAGGCGCGGCTACACCTTC.

This chain links TRBV2 with TRBJ1-4; D unresolved. Per germline, CDR1 SNHLY and CDR2 FYNNEI. Trimming took off 7 bases at V and 5 bases at J, with 11 bases between the two ends. This CDR3 is built from 13 residues. CDR3: CASNGRENEKLFF. In nucleotides, the CDR3 is TGTGCCAGCAATGGGCGGGAGAATGAAAAACTGTTTTTT.

The rearrangement joins TRBV9 to TRBJ1-2, with D tentatively TRBD1 (6 bases). Deletions cut 6 bases from V and 4 bases from J, with 10 bases between. This CDR3 spans 12 amino acids. CDR1 is SGDLS, CDR2 YYNGEE, per germline. Here the CDR3 reads CASTSRGYGYTF. Here the CDR3 DNA reads TGTGCCAGCACGAGCAGGGGCTATGGCTACACCTTC.

The chain is built from TRBV6-5 and TRBJ2-1; possible D gene TRBD1, 6 bases. The CDR3 has 15 residues. The germline gives CDR1 MNHEY, CDR2 SVGAGI. V lost 7 bases to trimming and J lost 2 bases, with 15 bases between them. DNA of the CDR3: TGTGCCAGCAATCCCCACGCAGGGGCCTACAATGAGCAGTTCTTC. Protein: CASNPHAGAYNEQFF.

The chain uses TRBV18 and TRBJ1-2; no clear D. The CDR3 runs 14 residues. The germline gives CDR1 KGHSH, CDR2 LQKENI. Deletions cut 0 bases from V and 1 base from J, with 6 bases between. In DNA form, the CDR3 reads TGTGCCAGCTCACCACCGTCAGTTAACTATGGCTACACCTTC. It encodes CASSPPSVNYGYTF.